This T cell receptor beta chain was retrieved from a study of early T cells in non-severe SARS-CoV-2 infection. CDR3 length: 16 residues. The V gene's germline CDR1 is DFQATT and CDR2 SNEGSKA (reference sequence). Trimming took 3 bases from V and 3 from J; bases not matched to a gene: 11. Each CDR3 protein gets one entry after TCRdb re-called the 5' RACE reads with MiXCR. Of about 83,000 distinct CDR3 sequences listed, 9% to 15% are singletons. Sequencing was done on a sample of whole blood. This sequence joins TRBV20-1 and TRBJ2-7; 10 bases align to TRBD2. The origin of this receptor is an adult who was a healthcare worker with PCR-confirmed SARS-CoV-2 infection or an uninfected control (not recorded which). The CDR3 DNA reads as TGCAGTGCTAGTACTTTGGGACTAGCGCCACTCTACGAGCAGTACTTC. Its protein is CSASTLGLAPLYEQYF.